The source of this TCR beta chain is a study of T cell repertoires in cytomegalovirus infection. Study-wide background: A matching HLA type, together with CMV infection, was signaled by public TCR beta signatures.

The CDR3 extends over 16 amino acids. Germline V gene data show CDR1 as SGHVS and CDR2 as FNYEAQ. The V and J ends lost 2 bases and 1 base, in that order; junction bases with no gene match: 7. Notes on this clonotype: The target antigen is unknown.

Study-level points and caveats: CMV carriers with the relevant HLA were identified by cumulative public TCR beta family frequency. Across the ex vivo response, the dominant clonotypes were HLA-C-restricted CMV-specific TCR beta clonotypes.

TCRdb re-called the reads through MiXCR, storing one row per CDR3 protein. The sample gives approximately 750,000 distinct CDR3 sequences, approximately 40% of which show up once; around 3% is in the top ten. The TCR sequence derives from a human donor in good health (CMV status not recorded). Some clones in this sample may be carry-over from other donors' samples. This chain uses TRBV7-6 with TRBJ2-7; TRBD1 agrees at 8 bases. The material sequenced was PBMCs. In DNA, the CDR3 is TGTGCCAGCAGCTTAATTCGGACAGGGAGGTCCTACGAGCAGTACTTC. This sequence encodes CASSLIRTGRSYEQYF.